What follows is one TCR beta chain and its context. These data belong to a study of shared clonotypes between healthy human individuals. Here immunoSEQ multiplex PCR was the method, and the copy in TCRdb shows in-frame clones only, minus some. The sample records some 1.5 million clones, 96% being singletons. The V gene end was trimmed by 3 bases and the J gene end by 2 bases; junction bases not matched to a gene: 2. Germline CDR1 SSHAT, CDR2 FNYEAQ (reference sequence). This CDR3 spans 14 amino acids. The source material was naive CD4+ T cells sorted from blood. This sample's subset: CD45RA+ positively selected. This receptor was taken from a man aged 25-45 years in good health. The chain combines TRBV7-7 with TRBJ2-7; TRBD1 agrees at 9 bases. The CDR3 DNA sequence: TGTGCCAGCAGCTTGGGACAGGGCACCTACGAGCAGTACTTC. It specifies CASSLGQGTYEQYF.